This passage covers 11 T cell receptor beta chains from one sample sequenced in a study of blood T cell repertoires in COVID-19. Assay used: immunoSEQ multiplex PCR; TCRdb lists only in-frame clones, some missing. The data contain fewer than 150,000 clones, approximately 89% of them seen just once; the ten biggest clones take up approximately 3.6%. Sequencing was done on a sample of peripheral blood. These receptors were obtained from a woman aged 60 to 75 with acute or convalescent COVID-19.

This clone occurred a few times. The chain has TRBV11-3 and TRBJ2-5; the D is unclear. Trimming stripped 3 bases from V and 0 bases from J, with 11 bases between. The CDR3 is 15 amino acids. CDR1 is SGHNT and CDR2 is YENEEA in the germline V gene. The CDR3 is CASSFMARYQETQYF. CDR3 nucleotide sequence: TGTGCCAGCAGCTTTATGGCCAGGTACCAAGAGACCCAGTACTTC.

The chain carries TRBV10-3 and TRBJ2-1, with TRBD2 matching 10 bases. V lost 10 bases, J lost 6 bases, and 9 bases stayed unmatched. The CDR3 contains 14 residues. CDR1 and CDR2 from the germline V gene are ENHRY and SYGVKD. CDR3 in amino acids: CATAEGLASNEQFF. The CDR3 DNA reads TGTGCCACCGCCGAGGGACTAGCGTCCAATGAGCAGTTCTTC.

The DNA of the CDR3 is TGTGCCTGGAGGGACACAGGGGGTCAGCCCCAGCATTTT. Translated, it gives CAWRDTGGQPQHF. The genes are TRBV30 and TRBJ1-5; 8 bases agree with TRBD1. CDR1 is GTSNPN, CDR2 SVGIG, per germline (reference sequence). The junction had 4 bases not matched to a gene; V was cut back by 3 bases and J by 6 bases. This CDR3 region has 13 residues.

The chain is built from TRBV9 and TRBJ2-3, with TRBD2 identical over 11 bases. Germline V gives CDR1 SGDLS, CDR2 YYNGEE. The CDR3 runs to 19 residues. Unmatched junction bases numbered 13, after V lost 4 bases and J lost 0 bases. CDR3 DNA: TGTGCCAGCAGCTTATGGGGGACTAGCGGAGGTGATAGCACAGATACGCAGTATTTT. It yields the protein CASSLWGTSGGDSTDTQYF.

This chain connects TRBV10-3 to TRBJ2-1, with 11 bases aligning to TRBD2. Germline CDR1 is ENHRY and CDR2 is SYGVKD. J was trimmed by 9 bases and V by 4 bases; bases with no gene match: 8. The CDR3 has 15 residues. CDR3 bases: TGTGCCATCAGTGTTGGTAGCGGGAGGGGGGGTGAGCAGTTCTTC. Amino acid sequence: CAISVGSGRGGEQFF.

The chain is built from TRBV1 and TRBJ1-5; the table's TRBD1 call for D was not verified on the DNA. TRBV1 is an annotated pseudogene. The CDR3 runs to 15 residues. This CDR3 is CTSSQVKTDNQPQHF. The CDR3 DNA reads TGCACCAGCAGCCAAGTAAAGACAGACAATCAGCCCCAGCATTTT.

This chain links TRBV6-1 with TRBJ1-1; 8 bases line up with TRBD1. CDR1 is MNHNS and CDR2 is SASEGT in the germline V gene. Losses at the gene ends were 4 bases for V and 5 bases for J; bases not matched to a gene: 9. The CDR3 contains 15 residues. The CDR3 loop reads CASSVFQGAGTEAFF. Written as DNA, the CDR3 is TGTGCCAGCAGTGTATTTCAGGGGGCTGGGACTGAAGCTTTCTTT.

The CDR3 spells CASSMDRGNYGYTF. CDR3 DNA: TGTGCCAGTAGTATGGACAGGGGGAACTATGGCTACACCTTC. The V and J genes are TRBV19 and TRBJ1-2; 10 bases are a match to TRBD1. The CDR3 runs 14 residues. V shed 3 bases and J 2 bases; nucleotides not matched to a gene: 0. Germline V lookup: CDR1 LNHDA, CDR2 SQIVND (reference sequence). Based on the CDR3 plus reference TRBV19 and TRBJ1-2, the full variable domain is DGGITQSPKYLFRKEGQNVTLSCEQNLNHDAMYWYRQDPGQGLRLIYYSQIVNDFQKGDIAEGYSVSREKKESFPLTVTSAQKNPTAFYLCASSMDRGNYGYTFGSGTRLTVV.

The chain employs TRBV3-1 (or the pseudogene TRBV3-2) and TRBJ1-1; D is undetermined. This CDR3 is 12 amino acids long. Germline CDR1 LGHDT, CDR2 YNNKEL (reference sequence). V was shortened by 4 bases and J by 7 bases, with 10 bases between the two germline ends. CDR3 in amino acids: CASSLTRGEAFF. CDR3 DNA: TGTGCCAGCAGCCTCACGCGAGGTGAAGCTTTCTTT.

Of note for this clone: Mismatch with germline at one junction end may stem from a read error. The rearrangement uses TRBV6-5 and TRBJ1-1, with D possibly being TRBD1 (5 bases). Germline assignment: CDR1 MNHEY and CDR2 SVGAGI. This CDR3 has 13 residues. CDR3 in amino acids: CAGSYAGFSEAFF. The CDR3 coding sequence is TGTGCCGGCAGTTACGCAGGGTTCTCTGAAGCTTTCTTT.

The V call is TRBV29-1, the J call TRBJ1-5; the D is unclear. V lost 4 bases to trimming and J lost 3 bases, with 7 bases between them. In germline, CDR1 is SQVTM, CDR2 ANQGSEA. CDR3 length: 12 residues. CDR3 loop: CSVGYYNQPQHF. In DNA, the CDR3 is TGCAGCGTTGGGTACTACAATCAGCCCCAGCATTTT.